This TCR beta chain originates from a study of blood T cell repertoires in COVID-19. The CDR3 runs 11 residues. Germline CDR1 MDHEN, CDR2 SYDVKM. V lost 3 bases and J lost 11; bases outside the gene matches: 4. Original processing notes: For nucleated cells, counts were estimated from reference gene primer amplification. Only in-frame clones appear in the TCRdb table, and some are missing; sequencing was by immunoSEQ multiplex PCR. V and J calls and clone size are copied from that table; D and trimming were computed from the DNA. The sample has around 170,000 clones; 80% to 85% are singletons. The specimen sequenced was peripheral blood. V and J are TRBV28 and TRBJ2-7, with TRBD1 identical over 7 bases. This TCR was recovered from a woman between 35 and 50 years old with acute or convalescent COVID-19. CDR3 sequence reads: CASSFGQVEYF. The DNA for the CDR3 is TGTGCCAGCAGTTTTGGACAGGTAGAGTACTTC.